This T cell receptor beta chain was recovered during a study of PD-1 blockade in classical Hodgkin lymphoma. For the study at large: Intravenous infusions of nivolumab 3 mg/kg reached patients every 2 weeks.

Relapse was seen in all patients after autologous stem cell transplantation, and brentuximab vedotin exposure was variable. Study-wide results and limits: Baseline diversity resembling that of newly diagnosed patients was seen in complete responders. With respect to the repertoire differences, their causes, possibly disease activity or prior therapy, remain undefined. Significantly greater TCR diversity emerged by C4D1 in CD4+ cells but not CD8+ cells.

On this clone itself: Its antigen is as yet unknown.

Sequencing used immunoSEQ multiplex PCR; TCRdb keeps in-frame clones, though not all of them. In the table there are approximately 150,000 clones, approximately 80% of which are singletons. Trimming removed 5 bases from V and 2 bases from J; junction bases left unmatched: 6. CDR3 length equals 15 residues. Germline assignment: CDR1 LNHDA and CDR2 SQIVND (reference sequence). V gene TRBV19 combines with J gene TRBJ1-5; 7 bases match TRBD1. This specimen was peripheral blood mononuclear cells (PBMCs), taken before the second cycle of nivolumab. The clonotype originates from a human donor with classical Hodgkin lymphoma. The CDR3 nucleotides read TGTGCCAGTAGTCTCACAGGGGAGGGCAATCAGCCCCAGCATTTT. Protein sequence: CASSLTGEGNQPQHF.